The rows below give T cell receptor beta chains drawn from one sample of a study of blood T cell repertoires in COVID-19. Produced via immunoSEQ multiplex PCR; TCRdb's table is partial and in-frame only. The repertoire holds 150,000 to 200,000 clones, with about 80% as singletons. The sequencing input was peripheral blood. These receptors were taken from a woman older than 75 with acute or convalescent COVID-19. Both conserved end residues are part of each CDR3. D genes are given only for firm matches. Rows may omit the clone size; those that give it use once, few, many or a size class.

>NA|TRBJ2-2|TRBV7-2|15|NA
CASSLAGLNTGELFF
TGTGCCAGCAGCCTGGCGGGACTGAACACCGGGGAGCTGTTTTTT
>NA|TRBJ2-3|TRBV3-1/TRBV3-2|18|TRBD2
CASSQDPESSGYTDTQYF
TGTGCCAGCAGCCAAGATCCAGAGTCTAGCGGGTACACAGATACGCAGTATTTT
>many|TRBJ2-5|TRBV5-1|13|NA
CASSLGPQETQYF
TGCGCCAGCAGCTTGGGGCCACAAGAGACCCAGTACTTC
>NA|TRBJ2-7|TRBV19|13|TRBD1
CATTGTGGYEQYF
TGTGCCACCACCGGGACAGGGGGCTACGAGCAGTACTTC
>NA|TRBJ1-1|TRBV7-8|13|TRBD1
CASSPIDRDEAFF
TGTGCCAGCAGCCCCATAGACAGGGATGAAGCTTTCTTT
>few|TRBJ1-1|TRBV30|16|NA
CAWRAVGRGWVAEAFF
TGTGCCTGGAGGGCCGTAGGTAGGGGGTGGGTTGCTGAAGCTTTCTTT
>few|TRBJ2-3|TRBV6-4|14|NA
CASSDRTGTDTQYF
TGTGCCAGCAGTGACAGGACAGGCACAGATACGCAGTATTTT
>few|TRBJ2-7|TRBV2|14|TRBD2
CASRREGAAYEQYF
TGTGCCAGCAGGAGGGAGGGAGCCGCCTACGAGCAGTACTTC
>once|TRBJ2-1|TRBV24-1|16|NA
CATSDRSGHGVNEQFF
TGTGCCACCAGTGATCGTAGCGGTCACGGGGTAAATGAGCAGTTCTTC
>NA|TRBJ2-2|TRBV11-2|16|NA
CASSPRSRSNTGELFF
TGTGCCAGCAGCCCAAGATCCAGGTCGAACACCGGGGAGCTGTTTTTT
>NA|TRBJ2-7|TRBV3-1/TRBV3-2|16|TRBD2
CASSQGSGRASYEQYF
TGTGCCAGCAGCCAAGGTAGCGGGAGGGCCTCCTACGAGCAGTACTTC
>NA|TRBJ2-3|TRBV2|15|NA
CASSEGVKNTDTQYF
TGTGCCAGCAGTGAAGGAGTTAAGAACACAGATACGCAGTATTTT
>NA|TRBJ1-2|TRBV3-1/TRBV3-2|14|TRBD1
CASRKGQGHYGYTF
TGTGCCAGCAGGAAGGGACAGGGCCACTATGGCTACACCTTC
>NA|TRBJ2-7|TRBV5-4|13|TRBD1
CASSPNRGDEQYF
TGTGCCAGCAGCCCAAACAGGGGCGACGAGCAGTACTTC
>NA|TRBJ2-2|TRBV2|15|TRBD1
CASNGQGANTGELFF
TGTGCCAGCAATGGACAGGGGGCGAACACCGGGGAGCTGTTTTTT
>once|TRBJ2-1|TRBV4-1|14|NA
CASSQQGPYNEQFF
TGCGCCAGCAGCCAGCAGGGGCCCTACAATGAGCAGTTCTTC
>NA|TRBJ2-5|TRBV12-5|15|TRBD2
CASGLWLAGVETQYF
TGTGCTAGTGGTTTGTGGCTAGCGGGAGTGGAGACCCAGTACTTC
>NA|TRBJ2-5|TRBV6-1|15|NA
CASSEQRRPGETQYF
TGTGCCAGCAGTGAACAGCGACGCCCTGGAGAGACCCAGTACTTC
>NA|TRBJ2-1|TRBV29-1|12|TRBD2
CSVGAGGDEQFF
TGCAGCGTCGGAGCGGGAGGGGATGAGCAGTTCTTC
>NA|TRBJ2-7|TRBV7-2|18|TRBD2
CASSLTTLAGTPSYEQYF
TGTGCCAGCAGCTTAACTACTTTAGCGGGAACGCCCTCCTACGAGCAGTACTTC
>NA|TRBJ2-5|TRBV5-4|14|TRBD1
CASSHSDRAETQYF
TGTGCCAGCAGTCATTCGGACAGGGCGGAGACCCAGTACTTC
>few|TRBJ2-4|TRBV7-9|17|NA
CASSRGSQTLAKNIQYF
TGTGCCAGCAGCCGAGGGTCACAGACACTAGCCAAAAACATTCAGTACTTC
>NA|TRBJ2-7|TRBV3-1/TRBV3-2|15|TRBD1
CASSQDIDRAYEQYF
TGTGCCAGCAGCCAAGATATTGACAGGGCCTACGAGCAGTACTTC
>NA|TRBJ2-6|TRBV4-3|20|TRBD1
CASSQTRPGQGHSGANVLTF
TGCGCCAGCAGCCAAACCCGTCCGGGACAGGGGCACTCTGGGGCCAACGTCCTGACTTTC
>NA|TRBJ2-7|TRBV7-9|14|TRBD1
CASSSDRGVYEQYF
TGTGCCAGCAGCTCCGACAGGGGCGTCTACGAGCAGTACTTC
>NA|TRBJ2-2|TRBV7-8|15|NA
CASMVREGDTGELFF
TGTGCCAGCATGGTCAGGGAAGGGGACACCGGGGAGCTGTTTTTT
>few|TRBJ2-3|TRBV4-3|21|TRBD2
CASQAKPTSGSGWRDTDTQYF
TGCGCCAGCCAAGCCAAGCCTACTAGCGGGAGTGGATGGCGGGACACAGATACGCAGTATTTT
>NA|TRBJ2-7|TRBV5-1|12|TRBD1
CASSFGQGEQYF
TGCGCCAGCAGTTTTGGACAGGGCGAGCAGTACTTC
>NA|TRBJ1-1|TRBV5-1|15|NA
CASTLSGQLKNEAFF
TGCGCCAGCACACTATCTGGACAGCTTAAAAACGAAGCTTTCTTT
>NA|TRBJ1-4|TRBV6-5|13|NA
CASTLFAGEKLFF
TGTGCCAGCACCTTGTTTGCAGGAGAAAAACTGTTTTTT
>NA|TRBJ2-5|TRBV5-1|15|TRBD1
CASSYGQGTEETQYF
TGCGCCAGCAGCTACGGACAGGGGACAGAAGAGACCCAGTACTTC
>NA|TRBJ1-2|TRBV7-9|13|TRBD1
CASSATGAYGYTF
TGTGCCAGCAGCGCTACAGGGGCCTATGGCTACACCTTC
>NA|TRBJ1-3|TRBV5-4|16|TRBD1
CASSLSRTGTGNTIYF
TGTGCCAGCAGCTTGAGTCGGACAGGGACTGGAAACACCATATATTTT
>NA|TRBJ2-1|TRBV5-1|16|TRBD2
CASSTYTSGTYNEQFF
TGCGCCAGCAGCACCTATACTAGCGGGACCTACAATGAGCAGTTCTTC
>NA|TRBJ2-1|TRBV9|15|TRBD2
CASSPSGRVYNEQFF
TGTGCCAGCAGCCCGAGCGGGAGGGTCTACAATGAGCAGTTCTTC
>NA|TRBJ2-1|TRBV5-5|15|TRBD1
CASSLTGGWYNEQFF
TGTGCCAGCAGCTTGACAGGGGGCTGGTACAATGAGCAGTTCTTC